The 20 T cell receptor beta chains listed next were all sequenced from one sample in a study of PD-1 blockade in classical Hodgkin lymphoma. Assay used: immunoSEQ multiplex PCR; TCRdb lists only in-frame clones, some missing. The table has about 31,000 clones, roughly 80% seen once. Regarding time point: cycle 4 day 1 (C4D1), after more than 5 weeks of nivolumab. Each patient relapsed following autologous stem cell transplantation, and prior brentuximab vedotin exposure differed. Sequencing used peripheral blood mononuclear cells (PBMCs), obtained before the fourth cycle of nivolumab. Every receptor here comes from a human donor with classical Hodgkin lymphoma.

This chain joins TRBV6-1 and TRBJ1-2; no definite D call. CDR1 is MNHNS and CDR2 is SASEGT in the germline V gene. The CDR3 extends over 14 amino acids. V was trimmed by 2 bases and J by 4 bases, leaving 11 bases between them. The CDR3 loop reads CASSEFGAGYGYTF. CDR3 nucleotides: TGTGCCAGCAGTGAATTCGGAGCGGGCTATGGCTACACCTTC.

This clone has just one count. V gene TRBV10-2 combines with J gene TRBJ2-3; the D gene is possibly TRBD1 (7 bases). Germline CDR1 reads WSHSY; CDR2 reads SAAADI. The CDR3 length is 15 residues. V lost 2 bases to trimming and J lost 5 bases, with 14 bases between them. In DNA, the CDR3 is TGCGCCAGCAGTGAGCAGGGGGGCCAGGGAGATACGCAGTATTTT. Its translation is CASSEQGGQGDTQYF.

This clone was seen only a few times. The V gene is TRBV4-2, the J gene TRBJ2-1, with 12 bases lining up with TRBD2. Per the germline V gene, CDR1 is LGHNA and CDR2 is YNFKEQ. V dropped 3 bases and J dropped 9; count of bases not matched to a gene: 6. This CDR3 spans 15 amino acids. The CDR3 DNA reads TGTGCCAGCAGCCAGGAGACTAGCGGGGGAAGTGAGCAGTTCTTC. Protein sequence: CASSQETSGGSEQFF.

The chain employs TRBV5-4 and TRBJ2-2; TRBD1 is a possible D gene (6 bases). Germline V CDR1 and CDR2: SGHNT, YYREEE (reference sequence). This CDR3 is 15 amino acids long. V lost 2 bases to trimming and J lost 6 bases, with 14 bases between them. The CDR3 reads CASSFLTGSPGELFF. The CDR3 nucleotides are TGTGCCAGCAGCTTCCTGACAGGCTCACCCGGGGAGCTGTTTTTT.

This clone was counted a few times. V and J are TRBV18 and TRBJ1-6, with 9 bases that match TRBD1. This CDR3 has 14 amino acids. V dropped 6 bases and J dropped 9; count of bases not matched to a gene: 6. Germline V CDR1 and CDR2: KGHSH, LQKENI. The CDR3 spells CASSIQGARSPLHF. The CDR3 nucleotides read TGTGCCAGCTCCATACAGGGGGCGCGTTCACCCCTCCACTTT.

This chain joins TRBV18 and TRBJ2-3, with D perhaps TRBD2 (5 bases). This CDR3 contains 15 residues. V was pared by 6 bases and J by 2 bases, with 15 bases between. CDR1 and CDR2 (germline): KGHSH, LQKENI. The CDR3 sequence: CASSQSTGSTDTQYF. The CDR3 DNA follows: TGTGCCAGCTCCCAGAGTACGGGGTCCACAGATACGCAGTATTTT.

The rearrangement uses TRBV21-1 and TRBJ2-7; the table gives TRBD1 as D, unverified against the DNA. TRBV21-1 corresponds to a pseudogene. The CDR3 is made up of 19 amino acids. The CDR3: CASSKNPEGHTGYSYEQYF. The CDR3 coding sequence is TGTGCCAGCAGCAAAAACCCCGAGGGACACACAGGCTACTCCTACGAGCAGTACTTC.

J is TRBJ1-3 and V is TRBV28, with 7 bases aligning to TRBD1. The V segment lost 4 bases and the J segment 2 bases; nucleotides outside the gene matches: 8. The CDR3 runs to 16 residues. Germline-derived CDR1 and CDR2 are MDHEN and SYDVKM. CDR3 amino acids: CASSSLNDRAGNTIYF. In nucleotides, the CDR3 is TGTGCCAGCAGTTCGCTCAACGACAGGGCTGGAAACACCATATATTTT.

The CDR3 sequence is CATSRERRGGQPQHF. CDR3 nucleotide sequence: TGTGCCACCAGCAGAGAGCGGAGGGGGGGGCAGCCCCAGCATTTT. The chain recombines TRBV15 with TRBJ1-5; perhaps TRBD1 as D (6 bases). The CDR3 spans 15 residues. The ends were cut back, 0 bases at V and 7 bases at J, with 13 bases in the middle. CDR1 is LNHNV, CDR2 YYDKDF, per germline (reference sequence).

As to this clone: The same CDR3 can be traced to other DNA sequences in this sample. This rearrangement joins TRBV7-2 to TRBJ1-2; weak D call: TRBD1 (6 bases). With 3 bases removed from V and 7 bases from J, the gap between germline ends came to 18 bases. Germline lookup yields CDR1 SGHTA and CDR2 FQGNSA. The CDR3 length is 15 residues. CDR3 sequence (DNA): TGTGCCAGCAGCTTGGCGGGGGCTCTAAGGAGTGGCTACACCTTC. Translated, it gives CASSLAGALRSGYTF.

This rearrangement joins TRBV28 to TRBJ2-4; D not resolved. The CDR3 spans 10 residues. Looked up from germline, CDR1 is MDHEN and CDR2 is SYDVKM. Trimming left V 10 bases short and J 9 bases short, with 10 bases between. The CDR3 DNA is TGTGCCACAGGTTTAGGCATTCAGTACTTC. Its translation: CATGLGIQYF.

The chain has TRBV28 and TRBJ1-5; D uncertain. Germline CDR1 and CDR2: MDHEN and SYDVKM. The CDR3 contains 13 residues. V lost 7 bases and J 0 bases, leaving 7 bases between the germline ends. The CDR3 bases are TGTGCCAGCACAGCGGATAGCAATCAGCCCCAGCATTTT. Its translation: CASTADSNQPQHF.

V gene TRBV5-4 combines with J gene TRBJ1-5; D gene unclear. CDR3 length: 12 residues. V dropped 0 bases and J dropped 5 bases, with 3 bases sitting between them. Germline V gene sequence: CDR1 SGHNT, CDR2 YYREEE (reference sequence). For the CDR3, the DNA is TGTGCCAGCAGCTTGGGAGATCAGCCCCAGCATTTT. This sequence encodes CASSLGDQPQHF.

The chain combines TRBV1 with TRBJ2-2; the table's D call, TRBD2, has no DNA check behind it. TRBV1 is described as a pseudogene. This CDR3 contains 16 residues. CDR3 nucleotides: TGCACCAGCGCACCGGGACTAGCGGGGTGGACCGGGGAGCTGTTTTTT. It translates to CTSAPGLAGWTGELFF.

The chain joins TRBV6-5 to TRBJ2-5; no clear D. The length of the CDR3 is 12 residues. Trimming removed 6 bases from V and 3 bases from J, with 8 bases in between. The germline V gene encodes CDR1 MNHEY and CDR2 SVGAGI. This chain's CDR3 is CASRSGEETQYF. Written as DNA, the CDR3 is TGTGCCAGCAGGTCAGGAGAAGAGACCCAGTACTTC.

Remarks on this clone: Other DNA sequences of this sample code for an identical CDR3. This chain joins TRBV30 and TRBJ1-5; TRBD1 is a possible D gene (5 bases). The CDR3 contains 13 residues. V was cut by 0 bases and J by 5 bases, with 8 bases left in between. Germline CDR1 reads GTSNPN; CDR2 reads SVGIG (reference sequence). CDR3 loop: CAWSVRGDQPQHF. CDR3 sequence (DNA): TGTGCCTGGAGTGTTAGGGGCGATCAGCCCCAGCATTTT.

The chain couples TRBV5-1 to TRBJ2-5; 7 bases line up with TRBD2. Germline CDR1 SGHRS, CDR2 YFSETQ. CDR3 size: 16 residues. V was clipped by 5 bases and J by 5 bases; unmatched bases: 15. The CDR3 DNA reads TGCGCCAGCAGACAGACTTACGGGACTACCTCCGAGACCCAGTACTTC. Protein: CASRQTYGTTSETQYF.

The rearrangement uses TRBV14 and TRBJ2-5; D is unresolved. CDR1 is SGHDN and CDR2 is FVKESK in the germline V gene. The CDR3 is 14 residues long. Trimming cost V 1 base and J 5 bases, with 11 bases left between them. The CDR3 DNA follows: TGTGCCAGCAGCCAAGGATCGACGTTTGAGACCCAGTACTTC. It encodes CASSQGSTFETQYF.

This chain connects TRBV5-6 to TRBJ1-5, with 9 bases fitting TRBD1. This CDR3 comprises 14 residues. V lost 3 bases, J lost 9 bases, and 7 bases stayed unmatched. Germline CDR1 and CDR2: SGHDT and YYEEEE. The CDR3 spells CASSWGQGGSPQHF. CDR3 coding DNA: TGTGCCAGCAGCTGGGGACAGGGAGGTTCGCCCCAGCATTTT. Full variable domain (remainder filled in from reference TRBV5-6 and TRBJ1-5): DAGVTQSPTHLIKTRGQQVTLRCSPKSGHDTVSWYQQALGQGPQFIFQYYEEEERQRGNFPDRFSGHQFPNYSSELNVNALLLGDSALYLCASSWGQGGSPQHFGDGTRLSIL.

The V and J genes are TRBV5-1 and TRBJ2-1; D unresolved. Germline CDR1 SGHRS, CDR2 YFSETQ. This CDR3 spans 16 amino acids. Trimming removed 0 bases at V and 5 bases at J, with 15 bases between. The CDR3, as DNA: TGCGCCAGCAGCTTGGGTCTTCGGCCTGCAAACAATGAGCAGTTCTTC. It is translated as CASSLGLRPANNEQFF.